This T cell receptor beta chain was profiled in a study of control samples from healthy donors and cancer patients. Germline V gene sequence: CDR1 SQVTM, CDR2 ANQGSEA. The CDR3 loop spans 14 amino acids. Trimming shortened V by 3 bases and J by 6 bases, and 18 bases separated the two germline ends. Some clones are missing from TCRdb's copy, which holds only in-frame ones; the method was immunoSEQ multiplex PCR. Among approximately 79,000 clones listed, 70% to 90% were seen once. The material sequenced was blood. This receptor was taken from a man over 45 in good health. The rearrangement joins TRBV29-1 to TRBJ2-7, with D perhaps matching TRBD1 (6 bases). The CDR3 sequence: CSVEKDSLGFEQYF. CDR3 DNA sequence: TGCAGCGTTGAGAAGGACAGCCTAGGTTTCGAGCAGTACTTC.